This is a list of T cell receptor beta chains from one sample in a study of T cell repertoires in cytomegalovirus infection. TCRdb analysed the reads with MiXCR anew, one entry per CDR3 protein. This table holds 150,000 to 200,000 distinct CDR3 sequences, roughly an eighth found once. The sample comprised PBMCs. All receptors derive from a human donor in good health (CMV status not recorded). Some clones in this sample may be carry-over from other donors' samples. CDR3s include the opening cysteine and the closing phenylalanine or tryptophan. The D gene is left open where the match is weak. Expanded clones are given a class, and other clones once, few, many or no size at all.

d_call: TRBD2
v_call: TRBV7-9
j_call: TRBJ2-1
clone_size: many
cdr3_nt: TGTGCCAGCAGCCCACTCAGCGGGAGGTTCTACAATGAGCAGTTCTTC
cdr3_aa: CASSPLSGRFYNEQFF

d_call: TRBD1
v_call: TRBV7-9
j_call: TRBJ1-2
clone_size: .
cdr3_nt: TGTGCCAGCAGCACGGGAGCGGACAGGGGCCTATATGGCTACACCTTC
cdr3_aa: CASSTGADRGLYGYTF

d_call: .
v_call: TRBV7-3
j_call: TRBJ2-1
clone_size: few
cdr3_nt: TGTGCCAGCAGCTTAACTGGCGAGCAGTTCTTC
cdr3_aa: CASSLTGEQFF

d_call: .
v_call: TRBV20-1
j_call: TRBJ1-1
clone_size: many
cdr3_nt: TGCAGTGGTGGCATGAACACTGAAGCTTTCTTT
cdr3_aa: CSGGMNTEAFF

d_call: .
v_call: TRBV12-3/TRBV12-4
j_call: TRBJ1-2
clone_size: many
cdr3_nt: TGTGCCAGCAGTTGGGGTTCGGGTAACTCCGCTAACTATGGCTACACCTTC
cdr3_aa: CASSWGSGNSANYGYTF

d_call: .
v_call: TRBV20-1
j_call: TRBJ1-1
clone_size: few
cdr3_nt: TGCAGTGCTAAGGTGAACACTGAAGCTTTCTTT
cdr3_aa: CSAKVNTEAFF

d_call: TRBD2
v_call: TRBV5-6
j_call: TRBJ2-1
clone_size: once
cdr3_nt: TGTGCCAGCAGCTTTCATCTAGCGGGAGCTGTTGATGAGAAGTTCTTC
cdr3_aa: CASSFHLAGAVDEKFF

d_call: .
v_call: TRBV25-1
j_call: TRBJ2-7
clone_size: .
cdr3_nt: TGTGCCAGCAGTGAAGGAGGTTTACAAAGCCTCTCTTCTTATAGCTCCTACGAGCAGTACTTC
cdr3_aa: CASSEGGLQSLSSYSSYEQYF

d_call: .
v_call: TRBV6-2/TRBV6-3
j_call: TRBJ2-1
clone_size: few
cdr3_nt: TGTGCCAGCGGAGCGGGAAGGGGGTATGAGCAGTTCTTC
cdr3_aa: CASGAGRGYEQFF

d_call: TRBD2
v_call: TRBV28
j_call: TRBJ2-1
clone_size: few
cdr3_nt: TGTGCCAGCAGTTCCTTCCCCGGACTAGCGCCGAATGAGCAGTTCTTC
cdr3_aa: CASSSFPGLAPNEQFF

d_call: .
v_call: TRBV29-1
j_call: TRBJ2-7
clone_size: few
cdr3_nt: TGCAGCGTCCTAGTAGCCCTGACCTACGAGCAGTACTTC
cdr3_aa: CSVLVALTYEQYF

d_call: TRBD1
v_call: TRBV12-5
j_call: TRBJ2-7
clone_size: many
cdr3_nt: TGTGCTAGTGGTTCCGGGACAGGAGTCTACGAGCAGTACTTC
cdr3_aa: CASGSGTGVYEQYF

d_call: .
v_call: TRBV27
j_call: TRBJ1-5
clone_size: .
cdr3_nt: TGTGCCAGCAGCCACAAACGTGCGCCTCAGCCCCAGCATTTT
cdr3_aa: CASSHKRAPQPQHF

d_call: .
v_call: TRBV5-5
j_call: TRBJ1-4
clone_size: many
cdr3_nt: TGTGCCAGCAGCTTGTTGGGGTCAACTAATGAAAAACTGTTTTTT
cdr3_aa: CASSLLGSTNEKLFF

d_call: .
v_call: TRBV29-1
j_call: TRBJ2-7
clone_size: many
cdr3_nt: TGCAGCGTTGAAGCACCCGGACGGCTTGGCGAGCAGTACTTC
cdr3_aa: CSVEAPGRLGEQYF

d_call: .
v_call: TRBV11-2
j_call: TRBJ2-2
clone_size: many
cdr3_nt: TGTGCCAGCAGCCTAAATCGTCTCTCGAACACCGGGGAGCTGTTTTTT
cdr3_aa: CASSLNRLSNTGELFF

d_call: .
v_call: TRBV7-9
j_call: TRBJ1-2
clone_size: .
cdr3_nt: TGTGCCAGCAGCCAAGAATCCGGGGCCCGCAACGCCTTC
cdr3_aa: CASSQESGARNAF

d_call: .
v_call: TRBV27
j_call: TRBJ2-7
clone_size: many
cdr3_nt: TGTGCCAGCAGTTTATCGTTTGGAGCCGCCGAGCAGTACTTC
cdr3_aa: CASSLSFGAAEQYF